The T cell receptor (beta chain) described here comes from a study of cytotoxic CD8 clonotypes in ibrutinib-treated CLL. Overall study results and limits: Increased clonality at ibrutinib response gave way to a return toward baseline at progression. In comparison with age-matched healthy donors, baseline clonality was higher and tracked circulating CD8+ T-cell counts.

The planned depth of sequencing spanned 1 in 200,000 to 1 in 1 million T cells. The assay was immunoSEQ multiplex PCR, and TCRdb's table has in-frame clones only and misses some. The sample has some 300,000 clones, roughly 79% seen once. The CDR3 is 17 amino acids. Germline V lookup: CDR1 LNHDA, CDR2 SQIVND (reference sequence). The V and J ends lost 9 bases and 0 bases, in that order; junction bases with no gene match: 14. A word on this clone: The target antigen is unknown.

The receptor's source is a human donor with chronic lymphocytic leukemia. V and J are TRBV19 and TRBJ2-4; TRBD2 aligns across 7 bases. Sequencing used PBMCs, obtained before ibrutinib treatment. The CDR3 coding sequence is TGTGCCAGCGGTCTTTGGGAGGGAACCCTAGCCAAAAACATTCAGTACTTC. It codes for CASGLWEGTLAKNIQYF.